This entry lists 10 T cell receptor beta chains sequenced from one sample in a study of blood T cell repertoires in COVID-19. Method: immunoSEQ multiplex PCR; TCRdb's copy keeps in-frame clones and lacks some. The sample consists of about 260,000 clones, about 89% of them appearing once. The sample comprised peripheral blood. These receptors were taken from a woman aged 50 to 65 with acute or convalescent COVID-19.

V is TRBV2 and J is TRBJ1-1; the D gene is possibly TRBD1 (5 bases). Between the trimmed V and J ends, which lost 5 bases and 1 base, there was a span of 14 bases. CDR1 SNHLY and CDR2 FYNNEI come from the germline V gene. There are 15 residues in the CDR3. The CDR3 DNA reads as TGTGCCAGCAGTTCTGTGACAGCCCGGAACACTGAAGCTTTCTTT. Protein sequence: CASSSVTARNTEAFF.

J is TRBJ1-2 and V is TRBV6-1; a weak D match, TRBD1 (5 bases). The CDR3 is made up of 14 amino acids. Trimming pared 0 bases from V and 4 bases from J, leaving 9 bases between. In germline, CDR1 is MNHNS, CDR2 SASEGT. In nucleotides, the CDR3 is TGTGCCAGCAGTGAAGCAAGGGGCCTCTATGGCTACACCTTC. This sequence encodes CASSEARGLYGYTF.

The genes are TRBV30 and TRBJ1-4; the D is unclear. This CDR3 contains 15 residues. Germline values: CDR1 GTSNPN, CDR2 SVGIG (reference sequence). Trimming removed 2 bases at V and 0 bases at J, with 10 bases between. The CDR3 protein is CAWSRKEATNEKLFF. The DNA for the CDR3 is TGTGCCTGGAGTCGGAAGGAGGCAACTAATGAAAAACTGTTTTTT.

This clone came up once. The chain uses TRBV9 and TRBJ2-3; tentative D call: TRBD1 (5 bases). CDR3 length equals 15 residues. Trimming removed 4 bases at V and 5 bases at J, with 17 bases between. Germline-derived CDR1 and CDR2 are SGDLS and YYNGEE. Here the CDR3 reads CASSSRLLQGDTQYF. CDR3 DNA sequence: TGTGCCAGCAGCTCGAGACTTCTGCAGGGAGATACGCAGTATTTT.

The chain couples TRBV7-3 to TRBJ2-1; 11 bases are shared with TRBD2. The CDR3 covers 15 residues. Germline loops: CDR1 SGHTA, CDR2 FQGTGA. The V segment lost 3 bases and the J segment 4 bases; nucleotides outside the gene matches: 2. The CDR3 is CASSLLAGGYNEQFF. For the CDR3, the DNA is TGTGCCAGCAGCTTGTTAGCGGGAGGGTACAATGAGCAGTTCTTC.

CDR3 in amino acids: CASSPPTNYGYTF. The CDR3 DNA follows: TGTGCCAGCAGCCCCCCTACTAACTATGGCTACACCTTC. The chain joins TRBV6-6 to TRBJ1-2; no definite D call. The CDR3 has 13 residues. V was trimmed by 6 bases and J by 0 bases, leaving 8 bases between them. Germline-derived CDR1 and CDR2 are MNHNY and SVGAGI (reference sequence).

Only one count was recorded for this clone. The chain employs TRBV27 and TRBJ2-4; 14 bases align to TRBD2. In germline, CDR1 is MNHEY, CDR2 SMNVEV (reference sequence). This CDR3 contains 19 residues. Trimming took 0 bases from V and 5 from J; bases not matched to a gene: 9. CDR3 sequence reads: CASSLSVPGLAGGQNIQYF. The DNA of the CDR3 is TGTGCCAGCAGTTTATCAGTCCCCGGACTAGCGGGAGGTCAAAACATTCAGTACTTC.

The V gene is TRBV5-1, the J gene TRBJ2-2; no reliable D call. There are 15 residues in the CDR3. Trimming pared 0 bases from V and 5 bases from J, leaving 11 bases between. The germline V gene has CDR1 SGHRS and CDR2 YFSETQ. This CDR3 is CASSLGELLTGELFF. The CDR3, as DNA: TGCGCCAGCAGCTTGGGCGAGTTGTTAACCGGGGAGCTGTTTTTT.

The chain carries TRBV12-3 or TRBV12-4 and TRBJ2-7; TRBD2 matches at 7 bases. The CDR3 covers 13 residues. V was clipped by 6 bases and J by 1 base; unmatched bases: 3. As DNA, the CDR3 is TGTGCCAGCAGCCCTAGCGGATCCTACGAGCAGTACTTC. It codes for CASSPSGSYEQYF.

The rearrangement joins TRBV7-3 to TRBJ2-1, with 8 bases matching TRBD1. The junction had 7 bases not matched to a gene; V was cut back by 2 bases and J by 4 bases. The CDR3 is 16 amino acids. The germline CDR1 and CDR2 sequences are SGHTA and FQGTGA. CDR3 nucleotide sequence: TGTGCCAGCAGCTTATTGGGGACAGGAACATACAATGAGCAGTTCTTC. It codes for CASSLLGTGTYNEQFF. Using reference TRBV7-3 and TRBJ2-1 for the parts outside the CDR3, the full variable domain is GAGVSQTPSNKVTEKGKYVELRCDPISGHTALYWYRQSLGQGPEFLIYFQGTGAADDSGLPNDRFFAVRPEGSVSTLKIQRTERGDSAVYLCASSLLGTGTYNEQFFGPGTRLTVL.